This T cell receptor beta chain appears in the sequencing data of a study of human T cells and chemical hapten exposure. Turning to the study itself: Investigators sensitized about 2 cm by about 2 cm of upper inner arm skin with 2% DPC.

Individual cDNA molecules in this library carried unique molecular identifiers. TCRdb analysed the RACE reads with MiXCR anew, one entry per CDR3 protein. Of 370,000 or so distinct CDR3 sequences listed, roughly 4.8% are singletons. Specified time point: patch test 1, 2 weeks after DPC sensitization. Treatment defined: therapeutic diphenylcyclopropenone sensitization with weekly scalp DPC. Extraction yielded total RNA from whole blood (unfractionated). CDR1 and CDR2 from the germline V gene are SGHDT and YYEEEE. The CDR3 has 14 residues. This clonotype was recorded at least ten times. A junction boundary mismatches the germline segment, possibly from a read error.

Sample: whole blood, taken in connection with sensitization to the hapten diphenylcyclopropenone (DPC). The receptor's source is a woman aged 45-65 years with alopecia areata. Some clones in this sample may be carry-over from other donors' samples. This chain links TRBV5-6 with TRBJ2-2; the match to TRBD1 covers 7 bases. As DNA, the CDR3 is TGTGCCACCAGCGCCGGGACAGTGCAGCGGGAGCTGTTTTTT. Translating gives CATSAGTVQRELFF. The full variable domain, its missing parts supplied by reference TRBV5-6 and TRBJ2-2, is DAGVTQSPTHLIKTRGQQVTLRCSPKSGHDTVSWYQQALGQGPQFIFQYYEEEERQRGNFPDRFSGHQFPNYSSELNVNALLLGDSALYLCATSAGTVQRELFFGEGSRLTVL.